These 26 T cell receptor beta chains came from one sample sequenced in a study of blood T cells in healthy people across ages. A J-beta primer mix and a sample-barcoded 5' primer were used in a second PCR of about 7 to 12 cycles. TCRdb re-called the 5' RACE reads through MiXCR, storing one row per CDR3 protein. The repertoire consists of more than 500,000 distinct CDR3 sequences, with over 25% occurring once and the leading ten covering approximately 3.3%. The sample was also linked to a second study, of T cells of mothers and their children.

Sample: blood. These receptors were obtained from a boy younger than 10 in good health.

This clonotype was recorded a few times. The gene calls are TRBV2 and TRBJ2-7, with 8 bases lining up with TRBD1. The CDR3 is 20 residues long. Germline values: CDR1 SNHLY, CDR2 FYNNEI. The junction had 23 bases not matched to a gene; V was cut back by 2 bases and J by 5 bases. The CDR3 reads CASSEIRGDRLSPVFDEQYF. In nucleotides, the CDR3 is TGTGCCAGCAGTGAAATCAGAGGGGACAGGCTGTCCCCGGTTTTCGACGAGCAGTACTTC.

V usage is TRBV12-3 or TRBV12-4 and J usage is TRBJ1-1; 12 bases agree with TRBD1. V was clipped by 7 bases and J by 1 base; unmatched bases: 13. This CDR3 has 18 amino acids. The CDR3: CASISSGTGGVTNTEAFF. For the CDR3, the DNA is TGTGCCAGCATCTCCTCCGGGACAGGGGGCGTCACGAACACTGAAGCTTTCTTT.

Only a few counts were recorded for this clonotype. This chain uses TRBV28 with TRBJ1-5, with a tentative D call TRBD1 (6 bases). This CDR3 region has 12 residues. Trimming removed 7 bases from V and 6 bases from J, with 10 bases in between. Germline V gene sequence: CDR1 MDHEN, CDR2 SYDVKM. CDR3 region: CASTSGAQPQHF. The CDR3 DNA sequence: TGTGCCAGCACCTCGGGGGCTCAGCCCCAGCATTTT.

The chain combines TRBV7-6 with TRBJ2-5; no clear D gene. The V end was cut by 2 bases, the J end by 10 bases, with 8 bases between. CDR3 length: 11 amino acids. Germline lookup yields CDR1 SGHVS and CDR2 FNYEAQ. The CDR3 region has the DNA TGTGCCAGCAGCTTAACGCCCCGCCAGTACTTC. Translated: CASSLTPRQYF.

The table lists this clonotype with a few counts. The chain couples TRBV5-1 to TRBJ1-4; D perhaps matches TRBD1 (5 bases). Germline V gives CDR1 SGHRS, CDR2 YFSETQ. The CDR3 is 15 residues long. V was cut by 1 base and J by 8 bases, with 15 bases left in between. The CDR3, as DNA: TGCGCCAGCAGCTTGAGACAGTCGGGGGAGGAAAAACTGTTTTTT. It is translated as CASSLRQSGEEKLFF.

Only a few counts were recorded for this clonotype. In DNA, the CDR3 is TGTGCCAGCAGCGTAGTGACAGGGGCAGGTGAGCAGTTCTTC. Amino acid sequence: CASSVVTGAGEQFF. This rearrangement joins TRBV9 to TRBJ2-1, with 8 bases matching TRBD1. Trimming cost V 0 bases and J 9 bases; bases outside gene matches: 5. The CDR3 contains 14 residues. In germline, CDR1 is SGDLS, CDR2 YYNGEE.

The sample holds a few counts of this clonotype. The CDR3 loop is CSVRLGTSVRETQYF. CDR3 nucleotides: TGCAGCGTTCGATTGGGGACTAGTGTCCGGGAGACCCAGTACTTC. The chain recombines TRBV29-1 with TRBJ2-5; 8 nucleotides agree with TRBD2. CDR3 length: 15 amino acids. Germline loops: CDR1 SQVTM, CDR2 ANQGSEA. J gave up 5 bases and V 5 bases, and 13 bases lay outside the gene matches. Full variable domain (missing parts from reference TRBV29-1 and TRBJ2-5): SAVISQKPSRDICQRGTSLTIQCQVDSQVTMMFWYRQQPGQSLTLIATANQGSEATYESGFVIDKFPISRPNLTFSTLTVSNMSPEDSSIYLCSVRLGTSVRETQYFGPGTRLLVL.

On this clonotype: The junction differs from germline at one of its ends, possibly a read error. The chain couples TRBV12-3 or TRBV12-4 to TRBJ2-5, with 9 nucleotides matching TRBD2. The CDR3 loop spans 15 amino acids. CDR3 sequence: CASSGTSHSQETQYF. In nucleotides, the CDR3 is TGTGCCAGCAGCGGGACTAGCCATAGCCAAGAGACCCAGTATTTC.

The chain combines TRBV5-5 with TRBJ1-2; possible D gene TRBD1, 6 bases. V was shortened by 4 bases and J by 4 bases, with 20 bases between the two germline ends. The germline CDR1 and CDR2 sequences are SGHKS and YYEKEE (reference sequence). This CDR3 is 16 amino acids long. The CDR3: CASSLPTGNKGYGYTF. DNA for the CDR3: TGTGCCAGCAGCCTTCCTACAGGGAACAAAGGCTATGGCTACACCTTC. Based on the CDR3 plus reference TRBV5-5 and TRBJ1-2, the full variable domain is DAGVTQSPTHLIKTRGQQVTLRCSPISGHKSVSWYQQVLGQGPQFIFQYYEKEERGRGNFPDRFSARQFPNYSSELNVNALLLGDSALYLCASSLPTGNKGYGYTFGSGTRLTVV.

This clonotype was seen ten or more times. The chain employs TRBV3-1 and TRBJ2-2, with a tentative D call TRBD1 (6 bases). Germline CDR1 reads LGHDT; CDR2 reads YNNKEL (reference sequence). Trimming took off 4 bases at V and 6 bases at J, with 9 bases between the two ends. The CDR3 is made up of 13 amino acids. In DNA form, the CDR3 reads TGTGCCAGCAGCCCACAGGGAGCCGGGGAGCTGTTTTTT. Protein product: CASSPQGAGELFF. Variable domain in full (rest from reference TRBV3-1 and TRBJ2-2): DTAVSQTPKYLVTQMGNDKSIKCEQNLGHDTMYWYKQDSKKFLKIMFSYNNKELIINETVPNRFSPKSPDKAHLNLHINSLELGDSAVYFCASSPQGAGELFFGEGSRLTVL.

The J gene is TRBJ2-1, the V gene TRBV9, with D hard to call. The DNA end is more similar to TRBJ2-7, so the J call may be wrong. The CDR3 runs to 16 residues. Germline V gene lookup returns CDR1 SGDLS and CDR2 YYNGEE. CDR3 DNA sequence: TGTGCCAGCAGCGGACAAGTTTCCTCTTCCTACAATGAGCAGTACTTC. Protein: CASSGQVSSSYNEQYF.

This sequence joins TRBV6-4 and TRBJ2-3; 8 bases line up with TRBD1. Germline trimming cut 0 bases from V and 10 bases from J; bases unmatched to any gene: 3. From germline, CDR1 is MRHNA and CDR2 SNTAGT. The CDR3 spans 13 residues. CDR3 residues: CASSDSGQGPQYF. CDR3 nucleotide sequence: TGTGCCAGCAGTGACTCAGGACAGGGCCCGCAGTATTTT.

V usage is TRBV12-3 or TRBV12-4 and J usage is TRBJ2-3, with 8 bases identical to TRBD2. The CDR3 totals 18 residues. The V segment lost 6 bases and the J segment 4 bases; nucleotides outside the gene matches: 18. CDR3 DNA: TGTGCCAGCAGCTTAAGCGGGGGCGGGGGCGATAGACCAGATACGCAGTATTTT. Amino acids: CASSLSGGGGDRPDTQYF.

This clonotype was observed a handful of times. This chain joins TRBV6-1 and TRBJ2-6; D is perhaps TRBD1 (6 bases). The CDR3 loop spans 15 amino acids. Per germline, CDR1 MNHNS and CDR2 SASEGT. V was trimmed by 10 bases and J by 6 bases, leaving 19 bases between them. This chain's CDR3 is CATWRWGLEANVLTF. The CDR3 region has the DNA TGTGCCACCTGGCGATGGGGGCTTGAGGCCAACGTCCTGACTTTC.

Worth noting for this clonotype: The conserved final phenylalanine or tryptophan is absent from the CDR3, which likely points to a read error. The DNA of the CDR3 is TGTGCCAGCACACGCCGGGTTCCTAGCGGGAGGTTTGAGCAGTACGTC. This encodes CASTRRVPSGRFEQYV. The rearrangement joins TRBV6-6 to TRBJ2-5, with TRBD2 identical over 11 bases. V was clipped by 7 bases and J by 11 bases; unmatched bases: 18. Germline CDR1 is MNHNY and CDR2 is SVGAGI (reference sequence). This CDR3 is 16 amino acids long.

This clonotype was seen more than once but under ten times. V gene TRBV27 combines with J gene TRBJ1-5, with D tentatively TRBD1 (5 bases). The CDR3 consists of 16 residues. The germline V gene encodes CDR1 MNHEY and CDR2 SMNVEV (reference sequence). V lost 0 bases to trimming and J lost 2 bases, with 11 bases between them. CDR3 DNA sequence: TGTGCCAGCAGTTTATCGGGGGAGAGAGGCAATCAGCCCCAGCATTTT. Its protein product is CASSLSGERGNQPQHF.

The V and J genes are TRBV3-1 and TRBJ2-7; TRBD2 agrees at 7 bases. Germline values: CDR1 LGHDT, CDR2 YNNKEL (reference sequence). Trimming removed 5 bases from V and 1 base from J; junction bases left unmatched: 14. The CDR3 has 17 amino acids. This CDR3 reads CASSAWPRAGWSYEQYF. The CDR3 bases are TGTGCCAGCAGCGCGTGGCCCCGAGCGGGGTGGTCCTACGAGCAGTACTTC.

This chain joins TRBV5-5 and TRBJ2-7; unclear D gene. CDR3 length: 14 amino acids. Trimming took 0 bases from V and 2 from J, leaving 9 bases between them. CDR1 is SGHKS and CDR2 is YYEKEE in the germline V gene (reference sequence). CDR3 amino acids: CASSLASNAYEQYF. For the CDR3, the DNA is TGTGCCAGCAGCTTGGCCAGCAACGCCTACGAGCAGTACTTC.

This clonotype was detected only a few times. The chain recombines TRBV7-2 with TRBJ2-5; 9 nucleotides align to TRBD2. CDR1 is SGHTA, CDR2 FQGNSA, per germline. V gave up 0 bases and J gave up 1 base; unmatched junction bases: 6. The CDR3 runs 17 residues. The CDR3 spells CASSLATWREGQETQYF. In DNA form, the CDR3 reads TGTGCCAGCAGCTTAGCCACTTGGCGGGAGGGCCAAGAGACCCAGTACTTC.

This clonotype was seen at least ten times. The rearrangement links TRBV10-1 to TRBJ2-5, with D perhaps being TRBD1 or TRBD2 (5 bases each). The CDR3 runs to 14 residues. V was trimmed by 6 bases and J by 5 bases, leaving 16 bases between them. Germline V gene sequence: CDR1 WNHNN, CDR2 SYGVQD (reference sequence). CDR3 DNA sequence: TGCGCCAGCAGCCTACGAACAGGACTCGAGACCCAGTACTTC. Translation gives CASSLRTGLETQYF.

The chain uses TRBV7-3 and TRBJ2-3; the D gene is possibly TRBD1 (6 bases). The CDR3 covers 18 residues. Trimming removed 5 bases at V and 0 bases at J, with 21 bases between. Germline-derived CDR1 and CDR2 are SGHTA and FQGTGA. In DNA form, the CDR3 reads TGTGCCAGCAGCGTTCACGGACAGACAGGATTTAGCACAGATACGCAGTATTTT. Protein product: CASSVHGQTGFSTDTQYF.

This clonotype was recorded a few times. One junction end does not reproduce the germline sequence, and a read error may be involved. The V gene is TRBV11-1, the J gene TRBJ2-1; 8 bases agree with TRBD1. The CDR3 covers 16 residues. Germline V gene lookup returns CDR1 SGHAT and CDR2 FQDESV (reference sequence). CDR3 amino acids: CAGSLPRDRRYNEQFF. The CDR3 nucleotides are TGTGCCGGCAGCTTGCCCCGGGACAGGCGGTACAATGAGCAGTTCTTC.

This clonotype appeared a few times. This rearrangement joins TRBV3-1 to TRBJ1-2; perhaps TRBD1 as D (6 bases). Germline V gene data show CDR1 as LGHDT and CDR2 as YNNKEL (reference sequence). V was trimmed by 2 bases and J by 7 bases, leaving 8 bases between them. This CDR3 region has 12 residues. The chain's CDR3 is CASSQRGPGYTF. The CDR3 bases are TGTGCCAGCAGCCAACGGGGGCCTGGCTACACCTTC.

This clonotype has more than one count but fewer than ten. A much more abundant neighbour one base away suggests this may be a read error. The chain links TRBV27 to TRBJ2-1; D unclear. CDR1 and CDR2 (germline): MNHEY, SMNVEV (reference sequence). CDR3 length: 12 residues. The V end lost 2 bases, the J end lost 7 bases, and 6 bases lay between the germline ends. DNA of the CDR3: TGTGCCAGCAGTTTAGGGTGGAATGAGCAGTTCTTC. It is translated as CASSLGWNEQFF.

This chain links TRBV7-9 with TRBJ2-7; 7 nucleotides match TRBD2. The CDR3 is 13 residues long. After removal of 2 bases from V and 5 bases from J, the junction contained 3 bases not matched to a gene. The V gene's germline CDR1 is SEHNR and CDR2 FQNEAQ (reference sequence). CDR3 nucleotide sequence: TGTGCCAGCAGCTTAAGCGGGATCAACGAGCAGTACTTC. Its protein product is CASSLSGINEQYF.

This sequence joins TRBV10-3 and TRBJ2-5; 10 bases align to TRBD1. The CDR3 is 12 residues long. With V trimmed by 8 bases and J by 11 bases, 8 bases remained unmatched. Germline V CDR1 and CDR2: ENHRY, SYGVKD. The CDR3 sequence: CAIRDRGEEQYF. The CDR3 nucleotides read TGTGCCATCCGGGACAGGGGCGAAGAGCAGTACTTC.